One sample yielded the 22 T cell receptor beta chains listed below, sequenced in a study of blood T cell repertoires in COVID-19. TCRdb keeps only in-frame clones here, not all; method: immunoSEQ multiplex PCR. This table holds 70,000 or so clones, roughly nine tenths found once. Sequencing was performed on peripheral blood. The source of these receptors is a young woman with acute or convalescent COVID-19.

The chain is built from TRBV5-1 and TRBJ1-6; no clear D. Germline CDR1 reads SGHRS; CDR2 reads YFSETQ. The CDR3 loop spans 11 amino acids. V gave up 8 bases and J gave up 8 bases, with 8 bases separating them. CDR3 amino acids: CAREGHSPLHF. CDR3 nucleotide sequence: TGCGCCAGGGAGGGTCATTCACCCCTCCACTTT.

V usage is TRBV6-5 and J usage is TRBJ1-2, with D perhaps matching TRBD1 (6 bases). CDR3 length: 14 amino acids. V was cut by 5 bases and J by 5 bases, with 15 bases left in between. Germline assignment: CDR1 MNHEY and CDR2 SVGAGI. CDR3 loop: CASSRSGQLYGYTF. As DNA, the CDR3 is TGTGCCAGCAGTCGCTCTGGACAGTTATATGGCTACACCTTC.

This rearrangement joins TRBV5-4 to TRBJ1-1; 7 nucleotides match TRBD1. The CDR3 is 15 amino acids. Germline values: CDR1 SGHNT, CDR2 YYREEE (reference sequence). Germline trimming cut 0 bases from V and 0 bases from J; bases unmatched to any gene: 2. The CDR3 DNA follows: TGTGCCAGCAGCTTGGGAGGGACAGTGAACACTGAAGCTTTCTTT. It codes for CASSLGGTVNTEAFF. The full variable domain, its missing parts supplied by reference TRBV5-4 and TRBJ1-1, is ETGVTQSPTHLIKTRGQQVTLRCSSQSGHNTVSWYQQALGQGPQFIFQYYREEENGRGNFPPRFSGLQFPNYSSELNVNALELDDSALYLCASSLGGTVNTEAFFGQGTRLTVV.

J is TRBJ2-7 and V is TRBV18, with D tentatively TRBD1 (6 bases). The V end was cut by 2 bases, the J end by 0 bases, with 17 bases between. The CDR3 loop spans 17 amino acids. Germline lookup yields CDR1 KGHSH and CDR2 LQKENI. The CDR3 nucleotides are TGTGCCAGCTCACCAGGAATTAACAGGGTGGGCTCCTACGAGCAGTACTTC. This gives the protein CASSPGINRVGSYEQYF. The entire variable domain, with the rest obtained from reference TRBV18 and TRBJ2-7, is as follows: NAGVMQNPRHLVRRRGQEARLRCSPMKGHSHVYWYRQLPEEGLKFMVYLQKENIIDESGMPKERFSAEFPKEGPSILRIQQVVRGDSAAYFCASSPGINRVGSYEQYFGPGTRLTVT.

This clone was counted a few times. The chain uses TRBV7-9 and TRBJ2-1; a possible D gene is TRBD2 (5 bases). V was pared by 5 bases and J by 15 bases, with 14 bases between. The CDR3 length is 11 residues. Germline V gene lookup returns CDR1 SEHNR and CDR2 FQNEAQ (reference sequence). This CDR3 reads CASSAVQDWFF. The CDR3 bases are TGTGCCAGCAGCGCCGTGCAGGACTGGTTCTTC.

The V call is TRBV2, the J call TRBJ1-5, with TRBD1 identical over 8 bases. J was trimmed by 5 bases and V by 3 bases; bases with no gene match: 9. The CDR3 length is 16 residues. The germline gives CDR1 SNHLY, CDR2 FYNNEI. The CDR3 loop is CASSEGTGDRDQPQHF. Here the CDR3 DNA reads TGTGCCAGCAGTGAGGGGACAGGTGATAGAGATCAGCCCCAGCATTTT.

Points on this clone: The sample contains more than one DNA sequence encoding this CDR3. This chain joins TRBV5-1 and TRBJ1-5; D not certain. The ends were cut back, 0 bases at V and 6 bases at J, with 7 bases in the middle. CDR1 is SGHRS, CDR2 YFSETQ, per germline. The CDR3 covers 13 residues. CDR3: CASSLGGGQPQHF. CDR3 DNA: TGCGCCAGCAGCTTGGGGGGAGGTCAGCCCCAGCATTTT.

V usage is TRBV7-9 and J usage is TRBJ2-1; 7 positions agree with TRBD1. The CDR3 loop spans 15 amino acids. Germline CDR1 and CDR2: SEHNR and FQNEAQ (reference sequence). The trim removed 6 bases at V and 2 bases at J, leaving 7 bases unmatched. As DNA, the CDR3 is TGTGCCAGCAGGGCCGGGACAGCCACCTACAATGAGCAGTTCTTC. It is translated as CASRAGTATYNEQFF. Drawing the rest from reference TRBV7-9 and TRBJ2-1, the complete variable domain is DTGVSQNPRHKITKRGQNVTFRCDPISEHNRLYWYRQTLGQGPEFLTYFQNEAQLEKSRLLSDRFSAERPKGSFSTLEIQRTEQGDSAMYLCASRAGTATYNEQFFGPGTRLTVL.

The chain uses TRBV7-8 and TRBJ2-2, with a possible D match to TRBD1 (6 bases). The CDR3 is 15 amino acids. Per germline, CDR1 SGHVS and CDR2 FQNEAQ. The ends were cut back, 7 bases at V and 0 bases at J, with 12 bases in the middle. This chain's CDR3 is CASTRGTPNTGELFF. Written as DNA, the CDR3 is TGTGCCAGCACCCGAGGGACACCGAACACCGGGGAGCTGTTTTTT.

The CDR3 reads CASSLYSAGGSTGELFF. CDR3 DNA sequence: TGTGCCAGCAGCTTATACTCGGCGGGGGGATCTACCGGGGAGCTGTTTTTT. V and J are TRBV7-2 and TRBJ2-2, with 8 bases lining up with TRBD2. CDR3 length: 17 amino acids. The junction had 10 bases not matched to a gene; V was cut back by 2 bases and J by 5 bases. Germline CDR1 is SGHTA and CDR2 is FQGNSA.

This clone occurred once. CDR3 region: CASRTGRSSGSSYEQYF. The CDR3, as DNA: TGTGCCAGCAGGACAGGGAGGTCTAGCGGGAGTTCCTACGAGCAGTACTTC. The chain joins TRBV2 to TRBJ2-7; 10 nucleotides line up with TRBD2. The J segment lost 1 base and the V segment lost 6 bases, leaving 12 bases of the junction unmatched. Germline CDR1 SNHLY, CDR2 FYNNEI. CDR3 length: 17 amino acids.

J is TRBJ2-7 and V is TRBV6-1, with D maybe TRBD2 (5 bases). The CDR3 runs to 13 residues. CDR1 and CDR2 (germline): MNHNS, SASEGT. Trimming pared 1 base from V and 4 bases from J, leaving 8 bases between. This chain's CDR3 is CASSEGRTYEQYF. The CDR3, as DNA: TGTGCCAGCAGTGAAGGCCGGACTTACGAGCAGTACTTC.

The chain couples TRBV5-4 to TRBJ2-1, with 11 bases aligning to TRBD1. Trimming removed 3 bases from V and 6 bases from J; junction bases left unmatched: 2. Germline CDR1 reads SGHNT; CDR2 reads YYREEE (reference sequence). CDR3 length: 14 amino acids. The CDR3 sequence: CASSSGQGGNEQFF. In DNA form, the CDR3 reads TGTGCCAGCAGCTCGGGACAGGGGGGCAATGAGCAGTTCTTC.

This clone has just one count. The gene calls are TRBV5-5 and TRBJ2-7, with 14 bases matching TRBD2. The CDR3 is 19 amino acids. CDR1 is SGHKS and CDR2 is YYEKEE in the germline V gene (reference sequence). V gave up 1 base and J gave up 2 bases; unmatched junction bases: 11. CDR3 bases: TGTGCCAGCAGCTTGCTACCCGGGACTAGCGGGAGCTTTGCCTACGAGCAGTACTTC. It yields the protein CASSLLPGTSGSFAYEQYF.

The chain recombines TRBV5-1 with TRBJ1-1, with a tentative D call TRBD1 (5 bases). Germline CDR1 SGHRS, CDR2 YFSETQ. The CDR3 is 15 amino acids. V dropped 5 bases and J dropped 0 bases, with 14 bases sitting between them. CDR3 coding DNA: TGCGCCAGCAGTCCAACAGGTATTCTGAACACTGAAGCTTTCTTT. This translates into CASSPTGILNTEAFF.

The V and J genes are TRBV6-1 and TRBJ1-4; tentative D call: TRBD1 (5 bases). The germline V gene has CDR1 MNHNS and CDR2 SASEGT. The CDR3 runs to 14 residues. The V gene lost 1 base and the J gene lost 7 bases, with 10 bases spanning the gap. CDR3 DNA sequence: TGTGCCAGCAGTGAAGGCAGGGATGTTGAAAAACTGTTTTTT. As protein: CASSEGRDVEKLFF.

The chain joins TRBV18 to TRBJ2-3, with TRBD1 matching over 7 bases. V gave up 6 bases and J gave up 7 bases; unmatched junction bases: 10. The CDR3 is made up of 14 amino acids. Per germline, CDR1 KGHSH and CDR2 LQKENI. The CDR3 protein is CASSPEGGANTQYF. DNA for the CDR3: TGTGCCAGCTCCCCGGAAGGGGGCGCAAATACGCAGTATTTT.

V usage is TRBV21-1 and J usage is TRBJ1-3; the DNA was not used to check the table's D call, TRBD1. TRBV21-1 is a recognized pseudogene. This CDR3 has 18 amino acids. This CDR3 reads CASSKAHHIQGRGNTIYF. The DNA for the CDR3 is TGTGCCAGCAGCAAAGCACATCATATACAGGGAAGAGGAAACACCATATATTTT.

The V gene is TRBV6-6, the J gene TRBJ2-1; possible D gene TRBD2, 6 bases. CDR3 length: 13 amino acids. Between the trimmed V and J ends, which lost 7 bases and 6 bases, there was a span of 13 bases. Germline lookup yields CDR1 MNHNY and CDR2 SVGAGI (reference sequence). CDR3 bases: TGTGCCAGCATTCACCCGGGAGCCAATGAGCAGTTCTTC. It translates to CASIHPGANEQFF.

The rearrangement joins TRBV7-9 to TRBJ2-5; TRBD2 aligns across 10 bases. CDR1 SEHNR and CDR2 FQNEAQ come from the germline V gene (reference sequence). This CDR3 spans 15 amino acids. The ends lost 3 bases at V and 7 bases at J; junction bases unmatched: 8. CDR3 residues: CASSFSSGGTATQYF. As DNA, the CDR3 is TGTGCCAGCAGCTTTTCTAGCGGGGGTACGGCGACCCAGTACTTC.

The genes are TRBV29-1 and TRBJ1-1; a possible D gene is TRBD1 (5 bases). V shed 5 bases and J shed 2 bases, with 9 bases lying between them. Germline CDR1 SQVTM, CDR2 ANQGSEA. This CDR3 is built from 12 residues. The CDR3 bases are TGCAGCGTTCGCCAGGGCAACACTGAAGCTTTCTTT. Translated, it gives CSVRQGNTEAFF.

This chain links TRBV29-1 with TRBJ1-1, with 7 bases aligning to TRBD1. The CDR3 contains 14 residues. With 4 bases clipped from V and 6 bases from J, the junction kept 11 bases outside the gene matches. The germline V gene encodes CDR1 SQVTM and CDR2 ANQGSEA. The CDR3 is CSVGFRQGTAEAFF. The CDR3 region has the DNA TGCAGCGTTGGATTCAGACAGGGTACCGCTGAAGCTTTCTTT.